Listed below are T cell receptor beta chains from one sample, sequenced in a study of OX40 agonist ivuxolimab in advanced cancers. Profiling relied on immunoSEQ multiplex PCR, and the TCRdb table lists in-frame clones only, not all of them. The sample carries about 18,000 clones, 80% to 90% recorded once. The sample in question was CD4+ or CD8+ T cells sorted from blood, obtained in a trial of the OX40 agonist ivuxolimab. The receptors stem from an adult with an advanced solid tumor such as melanoma, head and neck, liver or kidney cancer. Both conserved end residues are part of each CDR3. D genes are given only for firm matches. Size tells how often a clone was seen (once, few, many) or the class of an expanded clone, and some rows leave it out.

>once|TRBD1|TRBJ2-5|TRBV9
CASSPWDRGQETQYF
TGTGCCAGCAGCCCCTGGGACAGAGGTCAAGAGACCCAGTACTTC
>-|TRBD1|TRBJ1-4|TRBV7-9
CASSGGQSPNEKLFF
TGTGCCAGCAGCGGGGGACAGAGCCCTAATGAAAAACTGTTTTTT
>-|TRBD2|TRBJ2-2|TRBV28
CASSPPSSGRETGELFF
TGTGCCAGCAGTCCGCCCTCTAGCGGGAGGGAGACCGGGGAGCTGTTTTTT
>once|-|TRBJ1-2|TRBV25-1
CASSELGGYTF
TGTGCCAGCAGTGAACTAGGGGGCTACACCTTC
>once|-|TRBJ2-1|TRBV2
CASKVGIYNEQFF
TGTGCCAGCAAGGTAGGGATCTACAATGAGCAGTTCTTC
>-|-|TRBJ2-7|TRBV6-6
CASIGQGLYEQYF
TGTGCCAGCATAGGTCAGGGGTTGTACGAGCAGTACTTC
>-|-|TRBJ2-3|TRBV6-4
CASSAGRDTDTQYF
TGTGCCAGCAGTGCAGGGCGTGACACAGATACGCAGTATTTT
>-|-|TRBJ2-3|TRBV27
CASSLGQLDTDTQYF
TGTGCCAGCAGTTTAGGCCAGCTAGACACAGATACGCAGTATTTT
>-|TRBD2|TRBJ2-2|TRBV29-1
CSVEKGGGYTGELFF
TGCAGCGTTGAAAAGGGCGGGGGTTACACCGGGGAGCTGTTTTTT
>-|-|TRBJ2-2|TRBV27
CASSRASDTGELFF
TGTGCCAGCAGCAGAGCTAGCGACACCGGGGAGCTGTTTTTT
>-|TRBD2|TRBJ2-2|TRBV7-9
CASSSKPGGSTGELFF
TGTGCCAGCAGCTCAAAACCGGGAGGGAGCACCGGGGAGCTGTTTTTT
>once|-|TRBJ2-3|TRBV5-8
CASSLPGTDTQYF
TGTGCCAGCAGCTTGCCAGGCACAGATACGCAGTATTTT
>-|TRBD1|TRBJ2-1|TRBV27
CASSPKSGTGGLPSYNEQFF
TGTGCCAGCAGCCCGAAATCCGGGACAGGGGGACTGCCCTCCTACAATGAGCAGTTCTTC
>-|-|TRBJ1-2|TRBV28
CASSLGAGGGYGYTF
TGTGCCAGCAGTTTAGGGGCCGGAGGGGGGTATGGCTACACCTTC
>-|TRBD2|TRBJ2-3|TRBV7-6
CASSPQVTVAGDGDTQYF
TGTGCCAGCAGCCCCCAGGTCACGGTAGCGGGAGATGGGGATACGCAGTATTTT
>few|-|TRBJ1-6|TRBV19
CASSIMESSYNSPLHF
TGTGCCAGTAGTATTATGGAGAGCTCCTATAATTCACCCCTCCACTTT
>-|-|TRBJ2-7|TRBV4-2
CASSQEEGYVTNSYEQYF
TGTGCCAGCAGCCAAGAAGAGGGCTACGTTACTAACTCCTACGAGCAGTACTTC
>few|-|TRBJ2-7|TRBV9
CASSPTRGPQDEQYF
TGTGCCAGCAGCCCTACGCGGGGGCCCCAAGACGAGCAGTACTTC
>-|-|TRBJ1-1|TRBV5-1
CASRGGSTEAFF
TGCGCCAGCAGAGGGGGGAGCACTGAAGCTTTCTTT
>-|-|TRBJ1-4|TRBV9
CASSVAEGSNEKLFF
TGTGCCAGCAGCGTAGCTGAAGGTAGTAATGAAAAACTGTTTTTT
>-|-|TRBJ2-3|TRBV28
CASSPARLDNTDTQYF
TGTGCCAGCAGCCCAGCCCGGTTGGACAACACAGATACGCAGTATTTT
>-|-|TRBJ1-1|TRBV10-1
CASSGGSPLAEAFF
TGCGCCAGCAGTGGGGGGTCCCCGCTGGCTGAAGCTTTCTTT
>-|TRBD2|TRBJ2-1|TRBV27
CASSFGGGSYNEQFF
TGTGCCAGCAGTTTCGGGGGGGGATCCTACAATGAGCAGTTCTTC
>-|-|TRBJ1-5|TRBV21-1
CASTSTELNQPQHF
TGTGCCAGCACCTCGACAGAACTAAATCAGCCCCAGCATTTT
>-|-|TRBJ2-2|TRBV27
CASSFGDGGNTGELFF
TGTGCCAGCAGTTTTGGGGACGGTGGGAACACCGGGGAGCTGTTTTTT
>-|-|TRBJ2-7|TRBV4-1
CASSQVASGSSYEQYF
TGCGCCAGCAGCCAAGTGGCCAGCGGGTCTTCCTACGAGCAGTACTTC
>-|-|TRBJ2-5|TRBV25-1
CASPSRTETQYF
TGTGCCAGCCCAAGTCGGACAGAGACCCAGTACTTC
>-|-|TRBJ2-7|TRBV6-5
CASSQNNRYEQYF
TGTGCCAGCAGCCAGAACAACCGCTACGAGCAGTACTTC
>-|-|TRBJ1-5|TRBV21-1
CATDCFYSNQPQHF
TGTGCCACCGATTGTTTTTATAGCAATCAGCCCCAGCATTTT
>-|TRBD1|TRBJ1-1|TRBV7-6
CASSLQGANTEAFF
TGTGCCAGCAGCCTACAGGGGGCGAACACTGAAGCTTTCTTT
>-|-|TRBJ2-5|TRBV20-1
CSAETQYF
TGCAGTGCGGAGACCCAGTACTTC
>once|-|TRBJ2-5|TRBV5-6
CASSLAFSGWETQYF
TGTGCCAGCAGCTTGGCATTTAGCGGTTGGGAGACCCAGTACTTC
>-|-|TRBJ1-5|TRBV19
CASSSMGGSNQPQHF
TGTGCCAGTAGCTCCATGGGGGGTAGCAATCAGCCCCAGCATTTT
>-|-|TRBJ1-5|TRBV2
CASSDGIQSRQPQHF
TGTGCCAGCAGTGATGGGATCCAGTCCAGACAGCCCCAGCATTTT
>-|-|TRBJ2-3|TRBV6-4
CASSDLQGSDTQYF
TGTGCCAGCAGTGACTTACAGGGTTCAGATACGCAGTATTTT
>few|-|TRBJ1-1|TRBV29-1
CSVVAVNTEAFF
TGCAGCGTTGTGGCAGTAAACACTGAAGCTTTCTTT
>-|TRBD2|TRBJ2-7|TRBV6-5
CASSYGTGGYEQYF
TGTGCCAGCAGTTACGGTACGGGGGGTTACGAGCAGTACTTC
>-|-|TRBJ2-2|TRBV11-2
CASSLAQPRASGELFF
TGTGCCAGCAGCTTAGCCCAACCCAGAGCCAGCGGGGAGCTGTTTTTT
>-|-|TRBJ2-3|TRBV27
CASSLSWGHTDTQYF
TGTGCCAGCAGTTTATCGTGGGGGCACACAGATACGCAGTATTTT
>-|TRBD2|TRBJ2-7|TRBV19
CASSLRIAGGPRGEQYF
TGTGCCAGTAGTTTGCGTATAGCGGGAGGTCCCCGGGGCGAGCAGTACTTC
>-|TRBD2|TRBJ2-2|TRBV6-5
CASSRLAGGELFF
TGTGCCAGCAGCAGACTAGCGGGCGGGGAGCTGTTTTTT
>-|TRBD2|TRBJ2-3|TRBV5-4
CASSPEGLAGVDTQYF
TGTGCCAGCAGCCCCGAGGGGCTAGCGGGAGTAGATACGCAGTATTTT
>once|TRBD1|TRBJ2-1|TRBV6-5
CASRGQGALNNEQFF
TGTGCCAGCAGGGGACAGGGAGCATTGAACAATGAGCAGTTCTTC
>-|-|TRBJ2-1|TRBV15
CATSRDKLGGEQFF
TGTGCCACCAGCAGAGATAAATTGGGAGGCGAGCAGTTCTTC
>-|TRBD1|TRBJ1-1|TRBV28
CASSDRDRGEAFF
TGTGCCAGCAGTGACCGGGACAGGGGAGAAGCTTTCTTT
>-|-|TRBJ1-5|TRBV6-5
CASRYVSNQPQHF
TGTGCCAGCAGGTACGTCAGCAATCAGCCCCAGCATTTT